These 2 T cell receptor beta chains came from one sample sequenced in a study of T cells in Graves' hyperthyroidism and ophthalmopathy. Amplified TCR beta CDR3 regions came from RNA transcripts. HTBI primers were the set used in a first-round RT-PCR of the TCR CDR3. TCRdb ran MiXCR on the multiplex PCR reads and lists one entry per CDR3 protein. The sample holds approximately 640,000 distinct CDR3 sequences, 16% seen once. Material for sequencing was blood. These receptors were taken from a woman aged 25 to 39 with Graves' hyperthyroidism.

This clonotype was detected a few times. The rearrangement uses TRBV28 and TRBJ2-5; tentative D call: TRBD1 (5 bases). The CDR3 extends over 16 amino acids. Trimming cost V 3 bases and J 4 bases, with 18 bases left between them. Germline-derived CDR1 and CDR2 are MDHEN and SYDVKM. The CDR3 coding sequence is TGTGCCAGCAGTTTCTTACAAGGGGCAACGGGAGAGACCCAGTACTTC. This codes for CASSFLQGATGETQYF.

This clonotype has only a few counts. A much bigger clone sits one base away, suggesting this may be a read error. The V gene is TRBV6-5, the J gene TRBJ2-1; D not certain. Per germline, CDR1 MNHEY and CDR2 SVGAGI. The CDR3 totals 13 residues. V was clipped by 2 bases and J by 0 bases, with 2 bases between them. CDR3 DNA: TGTGCCAGCAGTTACAGCTCCTACAATGAGCAGTTCTTC. Translated: CASSYSSYNEQFF.